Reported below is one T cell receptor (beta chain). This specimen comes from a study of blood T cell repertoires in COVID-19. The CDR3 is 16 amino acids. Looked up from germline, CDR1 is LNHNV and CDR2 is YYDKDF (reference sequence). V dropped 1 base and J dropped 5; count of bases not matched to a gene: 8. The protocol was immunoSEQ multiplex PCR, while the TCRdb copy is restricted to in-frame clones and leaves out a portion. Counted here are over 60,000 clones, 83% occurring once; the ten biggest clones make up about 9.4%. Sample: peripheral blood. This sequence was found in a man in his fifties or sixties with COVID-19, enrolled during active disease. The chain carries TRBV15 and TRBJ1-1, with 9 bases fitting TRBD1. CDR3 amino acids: CATSRATGTGKTEAFF. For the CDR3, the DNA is TGTGCCACCAGCAGAGCTACCGGGACAGGGAAGACTGAAGCTTTCTTT.